This T cell receptor (beta chain) emerged from a study of Ad26.COV2.S vaccination and SARS-CoV-2 variants. Study information: Ad26.COV2.S was injected intramuscularly once or twice, 56 days apart. Study outcomes and limitations: Vaccine and placebo groups showed comparable non-spike TCR breadth. The analyses of TCR breadth and depth may have understated the size of total T cell responses.

Produced via immunoSEQ multiplex PCR; TCRdb's table is partial and in-frame only. Of some 500,000 clones listed, approximately 89% are singletons. Germline V gene data show CDR1 as MGHRA and CDR2 as YSYEKL. V lost 2 bases, J lost 0 bases, and 7 bases lay in between. This CDR3 has 14 amino acids. About this clone: The antigen is undetermined.

Treatment meaning: some 20 received Ad26.COV2.S at low or high dose, single or two shots; 5 received placebo; per-sample allocation not given. The investigators took samples on day 63 after the first vaccine or placebo injection. This adult donor, from Boston, was 18-55 years old. The sample in question was peripheral blood, obtained in a trial of Ad26.COV2.S vaccine versus placebo. V is TRBV4-1 and J is TRBJ1-1, with D tentatively TRBD1 (5 bases). The TCR sequence derives from a person aged 18-65 years who received the Ad26.COV2.S COVID-19 vaccine or a placebo. Here the CDR3 DNA reads TGCGCCAGCAGCCAACTGGGACTGAACACTGAAGCTTTCTTT. It translates to CASSQLGLNTEAFF.